The T cell receptor (beta chain) under discussion was sequenced for a study of blood T cell repertoires in COVID-19. Study at large: The United States, Italy and Spain supplied acute and convalescent COVID-19 samples.

Germline V gene data show CDR1 as LGHDT and CDR2 as YNNKEL (reference sequence). The CDR3 totals 14 residues. V shed 5 bases, J shed 5 bases, and the junction held 8 bases outside the gene matches. Seattle's cohort entered during active infection and was followed longitudinally. Measured with immunoSEQ multiplex PCR; TCRdb has only the in-frame clones, and not every one. The table includes approximately 460,000 clones, roughly nine tenths detected once. The sequencing input was peripheral blood. The V gene is TRBV3-1 (or the pseudogene TRBV3-2), the J gene TRBJ2-7, with 8 bases matching TRBD2. This receptor was identified in a man aged 18 to 29 with COVID-19, enrolled during active disease. In DNA form, the CDR3 reads TGTGCCAGCAGCTTTCGGGAGGGAAAAGACGAGCAGTACTTC. Translation gives CASSFREGKDEQYF.